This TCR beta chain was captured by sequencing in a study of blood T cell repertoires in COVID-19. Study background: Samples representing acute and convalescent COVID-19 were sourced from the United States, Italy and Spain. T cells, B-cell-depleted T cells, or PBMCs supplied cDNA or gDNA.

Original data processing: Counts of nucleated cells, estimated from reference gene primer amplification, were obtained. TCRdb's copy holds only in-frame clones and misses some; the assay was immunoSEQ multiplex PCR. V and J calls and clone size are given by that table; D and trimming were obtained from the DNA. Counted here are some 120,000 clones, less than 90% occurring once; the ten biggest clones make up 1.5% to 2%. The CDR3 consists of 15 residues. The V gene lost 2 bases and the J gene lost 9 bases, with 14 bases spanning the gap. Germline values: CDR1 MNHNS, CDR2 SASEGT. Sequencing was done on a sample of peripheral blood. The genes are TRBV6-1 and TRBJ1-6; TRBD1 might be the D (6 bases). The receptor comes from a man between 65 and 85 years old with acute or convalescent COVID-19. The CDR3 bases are TGTGCCAGCAGTGAAACAAACAGGGCCCTTTCACCCCTCCACTTT. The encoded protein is CASSETNRALSPLHF.